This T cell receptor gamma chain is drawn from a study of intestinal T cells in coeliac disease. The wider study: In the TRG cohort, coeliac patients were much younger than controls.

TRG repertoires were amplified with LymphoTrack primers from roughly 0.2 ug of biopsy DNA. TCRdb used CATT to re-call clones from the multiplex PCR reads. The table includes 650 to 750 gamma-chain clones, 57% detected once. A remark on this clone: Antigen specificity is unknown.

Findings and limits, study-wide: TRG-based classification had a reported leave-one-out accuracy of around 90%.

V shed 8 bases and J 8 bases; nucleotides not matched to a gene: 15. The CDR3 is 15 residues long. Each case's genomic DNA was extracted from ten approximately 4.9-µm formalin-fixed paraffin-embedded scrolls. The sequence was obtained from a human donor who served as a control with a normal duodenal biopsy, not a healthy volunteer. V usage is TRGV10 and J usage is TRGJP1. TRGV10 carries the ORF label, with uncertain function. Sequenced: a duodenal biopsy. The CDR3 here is CAAWDYWWPGWFKIF. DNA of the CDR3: TGTGCTGCGTGGGATTATTGGTGGCCCGGTTGGTTCAAGATATTT.